This T cell receptor (beta chain) was obtained from a study of response to subunit inactivated influenza vaccine. This clonotype was seen many times. Its specificity is not known. The length of the CDR3 is 17 residues. The germline V gene encodes CDR1 SGDLS and CDR2 YYNGEE. V was cut by 3 bases and J by 0 bases, with 13 bases left in between. TCRdb reprocessed the RT-PCR reads via MiXCR and lists one record per CDR3 protein. Of approximately 500,000 distinct CDR3 sequences listed, roughly 15% are singletons. General study results and limits: After each seasonal influenza vaccination, few new T cells are recruited, the authors suggested.

The sequence derives from a man aged 50-59 years who received an inactivated influenza vaccine. The V gene is TRBV9, the J gene TRBJ2-6, with D perhaps TRBD1 (5 bases). The input for sequencing was PBMCs from blood, taken 11 to 12 days after vaccination. The CDR3 DNA is TGTGCCAGCAGCGCCCATGACAGCCACTCTGGGGCCAACGTCCTGACTTTC. Amino acid sequence: CASSAHDSHSGANVLTF.